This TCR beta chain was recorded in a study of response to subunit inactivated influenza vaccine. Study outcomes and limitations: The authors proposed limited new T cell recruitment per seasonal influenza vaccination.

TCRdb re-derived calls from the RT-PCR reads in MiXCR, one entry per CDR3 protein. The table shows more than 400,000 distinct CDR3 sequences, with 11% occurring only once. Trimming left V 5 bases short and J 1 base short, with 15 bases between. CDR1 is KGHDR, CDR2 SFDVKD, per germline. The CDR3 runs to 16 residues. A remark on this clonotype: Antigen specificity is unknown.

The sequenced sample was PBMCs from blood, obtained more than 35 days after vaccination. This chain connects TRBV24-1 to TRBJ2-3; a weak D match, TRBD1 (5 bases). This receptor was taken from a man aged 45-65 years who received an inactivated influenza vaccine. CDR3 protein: CATSGAGQGGTDTQYF. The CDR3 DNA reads TGTGCCACCAGTGGTGCAGGTCAGGGTGGCACAGATACGCAGTATTTT.